The source of this T cell receptor beta chain is a study of T-cell reconstitution after alpha-beta-depleted transplantation in children. The germline gives CDR1 SGHTA, CDR2 FQGNSA. The CDR3 consists of 13 residues. The table lists this clonotype with a few counts. Unique molecular identifiers were incorporated when the TCRbeta library was constructed. TCRdb used MiXCR to reprocess the PCR reads, holding one entry per CDR3 protein. The data show some 600,000 distinct CDR3 sequences, roughly 17% seen once. The specimen comprised PBMCs from the stem cell graft donor, sampled from the stem cell graft. This sequence joins TRBV7-2 and TRBJ1-4; D remains unclear. The source of this sequence is a human donor who donated a stem cell graft to a child with acute myeloid leukemia. CDR3 nucleotide sequence: TGTGCGACGCGGAAGGAATCGGGTGAAAAACTGTTTTTT. Translated, it gives CATRKESGEKLFF.